This T cell receptor (beta chain) was recovered during a study of regulatory T cells in long-lasting Graves disease. J was trimmed by 4 bases and V by 2 bases; bases with no gene match: 3. Germline V gives CDR1 LGHDT, CDR2 YNNKEL (reference sequence). This CDR3 is 15 amino acids long. Described time point: newly diagnosed GD, antithyroid drugs for less than 3 months. Construction of the TCR library relied on RNA isolated from PBMCs. Library construction for TCR beta used iRepertoire HTBI primers and Arm-PCR of CDR3 regions. A single record per CDR3 protein comes from TCRdb applying MiXCR to the multiplex PCR reads. The data hold approximately 390,000 distinct CDR3 sequences, with roughly 16% observed a single time. To note about this clonotype: A far larger clone differs by one base, so this is likely a read error.

These sequences were also reported in another study, on T cells in Graves' hyperthyroidism and ophthalmopathy.

The chain is built from TRBV3-1 and TRBJ2-3; 10 bases agree with TRBD2. The receptor comes from a woman aged 18-29 years with Graves disease. The material sequenced was peripheral blood mononuclear cells (PBMCs), taken at new diagnosis, from a patient treated with antithyroid drugs. For the CDR3, the DNA is TGTGCCAGCAGCCAAAGCGGGGGGGCCTCAGATACGCAGTATTTT. This gives the protein CASSQSGGASDTQYF.